This TCR beta chain was identified in a study of molecular identifiers for immune sequencing clone quantification. As to this clonotype: No antigen is known for it.

CD8+CD4-CCR7+CD45RA+ sorting gave the naive CD8 T cells. Findings and caveats of the study: A shared barcode on identical TCR molecules could lead to underestimated sizes for highly expanded clones. Effector cells kept over 99% of their molecules in clones above 20 RNA copies, while naive cells kept under 1% there.

MiXCR was run by TCRdb on the PCR reads, yielding one entry per CDR3 protein. The sample has under 600,000 distinct CDR3 sequences, over 20% seen once; the top ten hold under 0.85%. This CDR3 contains 16 residues. Germline CDR1 reads SGHRS; CDR2 reads YFSETQ. Trimming removed 2 bases from V and 4 bases from J; junction bases left unmatched: 9. Source material: naive CD8+ T cells from blood, with Jurkat cell RNA spiked in. As for subset: FACS-sorted CD8+CD4-CCR7+CD45RA+ naive T cells. The gene calls are TRBV5-1 and TRBJ2-7; 10 bases align to TRBD2. The TCR originated in a human donor in good health. Some libraries in this study had Jurkat cell RNA spiked in. The CDR3 is CASSLWTSGAQYEQYF. The CDR3 DNA reads TGCGCCAGCAGCTTATGGACTAGCGGAGCTCAGTACGAGCAGTACTTC.